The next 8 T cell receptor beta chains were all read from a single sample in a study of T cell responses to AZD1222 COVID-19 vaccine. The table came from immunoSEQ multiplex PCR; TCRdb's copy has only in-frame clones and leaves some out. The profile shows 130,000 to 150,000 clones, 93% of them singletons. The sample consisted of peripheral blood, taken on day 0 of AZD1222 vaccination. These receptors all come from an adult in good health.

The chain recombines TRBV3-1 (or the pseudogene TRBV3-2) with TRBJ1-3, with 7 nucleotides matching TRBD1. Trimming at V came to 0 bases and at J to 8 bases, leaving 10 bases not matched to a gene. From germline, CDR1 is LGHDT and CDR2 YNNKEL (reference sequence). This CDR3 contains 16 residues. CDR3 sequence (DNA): TGTGCCAGCAGCCAAGATAGGTGGACAGGAGAATACACCATATATTTT. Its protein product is CASSQDRWTGEYTIYF.

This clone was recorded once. CDR3: CASSPTDRYGYTF. CDR3 DNA: TGTGCCAGCAGCCCGACGGACAGGTATGGCTACACCTTC. The genes are TRBV3-1 (or the pseudogene TRBV3-2) and TRBJ1-2; 7 nucleotides agree with TRBD1. CDR1 LGHDT and CDR2 YNNKEL come from the germline V gene (reference sequence). CDR3 length equals 13 residues. V was clipped by 4 bases and J by 5 bases; unmatched bases: 4.

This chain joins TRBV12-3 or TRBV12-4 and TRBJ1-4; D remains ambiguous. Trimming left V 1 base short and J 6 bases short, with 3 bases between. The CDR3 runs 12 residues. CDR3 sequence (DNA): TGTGCCAGCAGTTTAGTGGATGAAAAACTGTTTTTT. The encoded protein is CASSLVDEKLFF.

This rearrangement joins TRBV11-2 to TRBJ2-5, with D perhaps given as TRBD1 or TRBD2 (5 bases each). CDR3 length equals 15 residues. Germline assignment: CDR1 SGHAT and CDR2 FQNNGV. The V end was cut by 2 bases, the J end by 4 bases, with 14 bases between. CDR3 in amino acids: CASSLKWGSPETQYF. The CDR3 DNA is TGTGCCAGCAGCTTAAAGTGGGGGAGCCCAGAGACCCAGTACTTC.

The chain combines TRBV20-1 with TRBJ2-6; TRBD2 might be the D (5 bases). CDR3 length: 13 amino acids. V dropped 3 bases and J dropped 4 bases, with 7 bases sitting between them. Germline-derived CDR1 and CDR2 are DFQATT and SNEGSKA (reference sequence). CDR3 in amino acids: CSASSGGANVLTF. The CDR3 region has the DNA TGCAGTGCTAGTTCGGGGGGGGCCAACGTCCTGACTTTC.

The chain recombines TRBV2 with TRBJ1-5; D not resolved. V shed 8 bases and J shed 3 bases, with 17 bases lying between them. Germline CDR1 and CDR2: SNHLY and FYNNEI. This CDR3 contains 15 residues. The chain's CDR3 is CASAKGTGNNQPQHF. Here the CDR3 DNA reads TGTGCCAGCGCAAAGGGAACGGGGAACAATCAGCCCCAGCATTTT.

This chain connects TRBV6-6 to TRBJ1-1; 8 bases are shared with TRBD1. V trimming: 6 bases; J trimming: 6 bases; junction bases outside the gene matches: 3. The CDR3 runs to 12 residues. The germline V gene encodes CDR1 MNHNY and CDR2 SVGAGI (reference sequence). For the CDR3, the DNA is TGTGCCAGCAGCCCACAGGGGGCTGAAGCTTTCTTT. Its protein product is CASSPQGAEAFF.

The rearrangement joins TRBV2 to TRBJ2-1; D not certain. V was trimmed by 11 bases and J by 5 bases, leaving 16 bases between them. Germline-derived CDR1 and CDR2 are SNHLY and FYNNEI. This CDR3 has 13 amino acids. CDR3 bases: TGTGCCCGCCGTCGGTCCCAGGACAATGAGCAGTTCTTC. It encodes CARRRSQDNEQFF. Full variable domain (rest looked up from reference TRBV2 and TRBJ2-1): EPEVTQTPSHQVTQMGQEVILRCVPISNHLYFYWYRQILGQKVEFLVSFYNNEISEKSEIFDDQFSVERPDGSNFTLKIRSTKLEDSAMYFCARRRSQDNEQFFGPGTRLTVL.